The 19 T cell receptor beta chains in this list originate from one sample, sequenced in a study of STAT5B mutations in CD4+ large granular lymphocyte leukemia. Clones were sequenced by immunoSEQ multiplex PCR, and TCRdb holds only the in-frame ones, with some missing. The sample carries tens of thousands of clones, roughly 81% recorded once. Sequenced: CD4+ T cells from blood buffy coats. The receptors here all came from a human donor in good health.

This clone has only a few counts. This rearrangement joins TRBV5-5 to TRBJ1-2; TRBD1 is a possible D gene (5 bases). V was pared by 3 bases and J by 4 bases, with 16 bases between. The germline gives CDR1 SGHKS, CDR2 YYEKEE (reference sequence). The CDR3 extends over 15 amino acids. CDR3 sequence: CASSWGGSASYGYTF. The DNA for the CDR3 is TGTGCCAGCAGCTGGGGCGGATCAGCGAGCTATGGCTACACCTTC.

This sequence joins TRBV12-2 and TRBJ1-5. TRBV12-2 is classified as a pseudogene. There are 14 residues in the CDR3. The CDR3: CASRNPPGGQPQHF. For the CDR3, the DNA is TGTGCAAGTCGCAACCCCCCGGGGGGTCAGCCCCAGCATTTT.

The chain combines TRBV7-6 with TRBJ1-1; the match to TRBD1 covers 8 bases. V gave up 2 bases and J gave up 2 bases; unmatched junction bases: 7. Germline V gene lookup returns CDR1 SGHVS and CDR2 FNYEAQ. The CDR3 is made up of 16 amino acids. CDR3 amino acids: CASSLFGQGSNTEAFF. In nucleotides, the CDR3 is TGTGCCAGCAGCTTATTTGGACAGGGAAGCAACACTGAAGCTTTCTTT.

The rearrangement links TRBV9 to TRBJ1-3, with D uncertain. The ends were cut back, 2 bases at V and 0 bases at J, with 6 bases in the middle. The CDR3 length is 14 residues. Germline assignment: CDR1 SGDLS and CDR2 YYNGEE. CDR3: CASSVQSSGNTIYF. CDR3 DNA sequence: TGTGCCAGCAGCGTGCAGAGCTCTGGAAACACCATATATTTT.

The V and J genes are TRBV19 and TRBJ2-3, with 8 bases fitting TRBD2. In germline, CDR1 is LNHDA, CDR2 SQIVND (reference sequence). Losses at the gene ends were 6 bases for V and 2 bases for J; bases not matched to a gene: 4. The CDR3 runs to 14 residues. The CDR3 here is CASRSSGATDTQYF. CDR3 coding DNA: TGTGCCAGTAGGAGTAGCGGGGCCACAGATACGCAGTATTTT.

The J gene is TRBJ1-2, the V gene TRBV5-6; D not certain. CDR1 SGHDT and CDR2 YYEEEE come from the germline V gene. CDR3 length: 15 amino acids. V lost 4 bases to trimming and J lost 0 bases, with 13 bases between them. CDR3 sequence (DNA): TGTGCCAGCAGCCGATTATTCGGGGCTAACTATGGCTACACCTTC. Encoded protein: CASSRLFGANYGYTF. Full variable domain (missing parts from reference TRBV5-6 and TRBJ1-2): DAGVTQSPTHLIKTRGQQVTLRCSPKSGHDTVSWYQQALGQGPQFIFQYYEEEERQRGNFPDRFSGHQFPNYSSELNVNALLLGDSALYLCASSRLFGANYGYTFGSGTRLTVV.

V usage is TRBV5-1 and J usage is TRBJ2-7; 11 bases are shared with TRBD2. Germline CDR1 and CDR2: SGHRS and YFSETQ. The CDR3 has 15 residues. V shed 4 bases, J shed 0 bases, and the junction held 3 bases outside the gene matches. The CDR3 DNA sequence: TGCGCCAGCAGCCCCGGACTAGCGGGCTCCTACGAGCAGTACTTC. Encoded protein: CASSPGLAGSYEQYF.

This clone was observed a single time. This chain links TRBV6-1 with TRBJ1-6; the D is unclear. Germline values: CDR1 MNHNS, CDR2 SASEGT. The V end lost 10 bases, the J end lost 4 bases, and 14 bases lay between the germline ends. The CDR3 is 14 amino acids. CDR3 region: CAKATSPYNSPLHF. The CDR3 DNA reads as TGTGCCAAAGCCACATCTCCATATAATTCACCCCTCCACTTT.

This chain links TRBV5-6 with TRBJ1-4, with 8 bases lining up with TRBD1. Trimming removed 4 bases from V and 0 bases from J; junction bases left unmatched: 5. The germline CDR1 and CDR2 sequences are SGHDT and YYEEEE. The CDR3 sequence is 16 residues long. The CDR3 reads CASSAGQGPTNEKLFF. Here the CDR3 DNA reads TGTGCCAGCAGCGCAGGACAGGGACCAACTAATGAAAAACTGTTTTTT. Complete variable domain (other parts from reference TRBV5-6 and TRBJ1-4): DAGVTQSPTHLIKTRGQQVTLRCSPKSGHDTVSWYQQALGQGPQFIFQYYEEEERQRGNFPDRFSGHQFPNYSSELNVNALLLGDSALYLCASSAGQGPTNEKLFFGSGTQLSVL.

This chain links TRBV11-2 with TRBJ1-2; D remains unclear. In germline, CDR1 is SGHAT, CDR2 FQNNGV. The germline V and J ends were trimmed by 1 base and 4 bases, with 13 bases remaining between them. The CDR3 runs 15 residues. The CDR3 sequence: CASSLALGVGYGYTF. CDR3 nucleotides: TGTGCCAGCAGCTTAGCTCTGGGCGTGGGCTATGGCTACACCTTC.

J is TRBJ2-5 and V is TRBV7-2; D is possibly TRBD2 (6 bases). Germline loops: CDR1 SGHTA, CDR2 FQGNSA. This CDR3 has 13 amino acids. Trimming pared 3 bases from V and 7 bases from J, leaving 12 bases between. The CDR3 reads CASSFGGSATQYF. The CDR3 DNA is TGTGCCAGCAGCTTTGGGGGGAGCGCGACCCAGTACTTC.

The chain combines TRBV2 with TRBJ2-1; 7 bases align to TRBD2. With V trimmed by 8 bases and J by 0 bases, 4 bases remained unmatched. The CDR3 has 14 residues. CDR1 is SNHLY, CDR2 FYNNEI, per germline. The CDR3 bases are TGTGCCAGCCAAGGGGAGGGCTCCTACAATGAGCAGTTCTTC. Translated: CASQGEGSYNEQFF. Looking up the rest from reference TRBV2 and TRBJ2-1 gives the full variable domain: EPEVTQTPSHQVTQMGQEVILRCVPISNHLYFYWYRQILGQKVEFLVSFYNNEISEKSEIFDDQFSVERPDGSNFTLKIRSTKLEDSAMYFCASQGEGSYNEQFFGPGTRLTVL.

The chain combines TRBV28 with TRBJ1-2; D is possibly TRBD1 (6 bases). This CDR3 is 14 amino acids long. Looked up from germline, CDR1 is MDHEN and CDR2 is SYDVKM. The V end lost 5 bases, the J end lost 5 bases, and 15 bases lay between the germline ends. In DNA, the CDR3 is TGTGCCAGCAGTAAGGGGTCGAGGGGGTATGGCTACACCTTC. Protein product: CASSKGSRGYGYTF.

The chain is built from TRBV2 and TRBJ1-2; D gene ambiguous. Germline V gene lookup returns CDR1 SNHLY and CDR2 FYNNEI. The CDR3 has 12 amino acids. V was clipped by 1 base and J by 4 bases, with 4 bases between them. The chain's CDR3 is CASSEGAYGYTF. Written as DNA, the CDR3 is TGTGCCAGCAGTGAAGGGGCCTATGGCTACACCTTC. Using reference TRBV2 and TRBJ1-2 for the parts outside the CDR3, the full variable domain is EPEVTQTPSHQVTQMGQEVILRCVPISNHLYFYWYRQILGQKVEFLVSFYNNEISEKSEIFDDQFSVERPDGSNFTLKIRSTKLEDSAMYFCASSEGAYGYTFGSGTRLTVV.

V usage is TRBV21-1 and J usage is TRBJ1-5. TRBV21-1 is listed as a pseudogene. The CDR3 is 17 residues long. CDR3 sequence: CASSTCPGWCSNQPQHF. The CDR3 region has the DNA TGTGCCAGCAGCACTTGTCCGGGGTGGTGTAGCAATCAGCCCCAGCATTTT.

CDR3 in amino acids: CASSPWTGGQETQYF. DNA for the CDR3: TGTGCCAGCAGCCCCTGGACAGGGGGCCAAGAGACCCAGTACTTC. The chain links TRBV16 to TRBJ2-5; 10 bases map to TRBD1. CDR3 length equals 15 residues. Germline CDR1 reads KGHSY; CDR2 reads FQNENV. V was pared by 4 bases and J by 1 base, with 3 bases of the junction left unmatched.

The table lists this clone with a few counts. The J gene is TRBJ2-2, the V gene TRBV10-3; a possible D gene is TRBD2 (6 bases). With 6 bases removed from V and 5 bases from J, the gap between germline ends came to 13 bases. Germline V gives CDR1 ENHRY, CDR2 SYGVKD. CDR3 length: 14 residues. The CDR3 spells CAISRSGFTGELFF. CDR3 coding DNA: TGTGCCATCAGCCGCAGCGGGTTTACCGGGGAGCTGTTTTTT.

This chain uses TRBV11-1 with TRBJ2-1, with 8 bases identical to TRBD1. Trimming removed 5 bases from V and 7 bases from J; junction bases left unmatched: 7. The CDR3 is made up of 14 amino acids. Germline V CDR1 and CDR2: SGHAT, FQDESV (reference sequence). DNA for the CDR3: TGTGCCAGCAGCCCTCAGGGGGCGCGAAATGAGCAGTTCTTC. This translates into CASSPQGARNEQFF.

V usage is TRBV11-1 and J usage is TRBJ1-1; D is unclear. The germline V and J ends were trimmed by 7 bases and 0 bases, with 9 bases remaining between them. CDR1 SGHAT and CDR2 FQDESV come from the germline V gene (reference sequence). The CDR3 extends over 13 amino acids. CDR3 protein: CASMGRLNTEAFF. In DNA form, the CDR3 reads TGTGCCAGCATGGGCCGACTGAACACTGAAGCTTTCTTT.